The rows below give T cell receptor beta chains drawn from one sample of a study of identical twins. MiXCR, run by TCRdb on the 5' RACE reads, gives a single entry per CDR3 protein. The sample consists of 500,000 to 550,000 distinct CDR3 sequences, around 20% of them appearing once. These same data were also listed under a study on T cells expressing NK-cell markers.

The sample was CD4+ T cells sorted from blood. The receptor source for this set is a woman between 18 and 29 years old in good health. Both conserved end residues are part of each CDR3.

>TRBJ2-3|TRBV10-3
CAISEKKGPGGDTQYF
>TRBJ2-7|TRBV7-9
CASSSAHEQYF
>TRBJ2-1|TRBV10-3
CAIADTYNEQFF
>TRBJ2-1|TRBV20-1
CSVMPAINEQFF
>TRBJ1-1|TRBV12-3/TRBV12-4
CASSLERWGGGTEAFF
>TRBJ2-5|TRBV11-2
CASSLGASFQETQYF
>TRBJ1-4|TRBV3-1
CASSQGELLGLFF
>TRBJ1-5|TRBV6-1
CASSPYGYQPQHF
>TRBJ2-7|TRBV5-1
CASSLGPGRVSYEQYF
>TRBJ2-3|TRBV4-2
CASSQDSRGVSDTQYF
>TRBJ2-5|TRBV12-3/TRBV12-4
CASSLRGVLDQETQYF
>TRBJ2-1|TRBV3-1
CASSQAPGGVLYNEQFF
>TRBJ1-2|TRBV7-9
CAIQGVGGYTF
>TRBJ2-7|TRBV20-1
CSAVTSGISYEQYF
>TRBJ2-2|TRBV12-3/TRBV12-4
CASWPGYGTGELFF
>TRBJ1-2|TRBV5-1
CASRSGTRGGRGYTF
>TRBJ2-5|TRBV20-1
CSAPPGTSGHQETQYF
>TRBJ1-2|TRBV29-1
CSVVSGRNLRGYTF
>TRBJ1-4|TRBV7-6
CASSPGGEKLFF
>TRBJ2-7|TRBV20-1
CSAPRQGIGEQYF
>TRBJ1-4|TRBV6-1
CASRSQGSEKLFF
>TRBJ2-3|TRBV9
CASSSSTSGGAGDTQYF
>TRBJ2-3|TRBV20-1
CSASLPLASPTDTQYF
>TRBJ2-1|TRBV9
CASSVRTSGSSNEQFF
>TRBJ2-7|TRBV12-3/TRBV12-4
CASSFGAVYEQYF
>TRBJ1-5|TRBV10-3
CAISEPMTGGSQPQHF
>TRBJ1-1|TRBV29-1
CSVEGGRVKNTEAFF
>TRBJ2-1|TRBV20-1
CSARMLSGTSGGEQFF
>TRBJ2-2|TRBV3-1
CASSREDGELFF
>TRBJ1-2|TRBV12-3/TRBV12-4
CASNGGPTYGYTF
>TRBJ1-1|TRBV6-1
CASMVYGRKGTEAFF
>TRBJ2-3|TRBV5-1
CASSTLVEGLTDTQYF
>TRBJ2-5|TRBV5-1
CASSMARGEETQYF
>TRBJ2-7|TRBV16
CASRPSLAGGRQREQYF
>TRBJ2-2|TRBV4-3
CASSQDQGPGELFF
>TRBJ2-7|TRBV5-1
CASRPAGQGYEQYF
>TRBJ2-2|TRBV28
CASSPGDHGELFF
>TRBJ2-4|TRBV11-2
CASSLRLAGALAKNIQYF
>TRBJ1-6|TRBV5-1
CASSLAGVRYNSPLHF
>TRBJ1-1|TRBV6-1
CASRDTGPMNTEAFF
>TRBJ2-5|TRBV5-1
CASSSQGQPQETQYF
>TRBJ2-7|TRBV18
CASSPGASGGASSYEQYF
>TRBJ2-1|TRBV5-6
CASSPDSGSSYNEQFF
>TRBJ2-3|TRBV20-1
CSATQGADTQYF
>TRBJ2-1|TRBV6-1
CACGPSASYNEQFF
>TRBJ2-7|TRBV5-1
CASSLEWSSEPYEQYF
>TRBJ2-4|TRBV18
CASSPPHLAKNIQYF
>TRBJ2-3|TRBV7-9
CASSLMALRTDTQYF
>TRBJ1-1|TRBV20-1
CSALDRGTEAFF
>TRBJ1-1|TRBV5-1
CASRLGPGLNTEAFF
>TRBJ1-2|TRBV29-1
CSVERYIYGYTF
>TRBJ2-3|TRBV3-1
CASSQDGTREDTQYF
>TRBJ2-3|TRBV5-1
CASSLERDTQYF
>TRBJ2-3|TRBV3-1
CASSQQPGLQGQYF
>TRBJ2-2|TRBV29-1
CSVGSLEGTGELFF
>TRBJ2-2|TRBV6-1
CASSGQGIGGELFF
>TRBJ2-1|TRBV6-2/TRBV6-3
CASNAAATYNEQFF